This T cell receptor beta chain was recorded in a study of OX40 agonist ivuxolimab in advanced cancers. On the study more broadly: Dose-escalation patients were diagnosed with hepatocellular carcinoma, melanoma, renal cell cancer or head and neck cancer. Study-wide findings and caveats: In the 0.1 to 3.0 mg/kg range, CD4+ and CD8+ blood T cells had expanded clonally by week 6.

Only in-frame clones appear in the TCRdb table, and some are missing; sequencing was by immunoSEQ multiplex PCR. The data contain 84,000 or so clones, roughly 84% of them singletons. As regards this clone: Its antigen is as yet unknown.

CDR3 length equals 13 residues. From germline, CDR1 is MRHNA and CDR2 SNTAGT. Deletions cut 6 bases from V and 6 bases from J, with 9 bases between. This specimen consisted of CD4+ or CD8+ T cells sorted from blood, obtained in a trial of the OX40 agonist ivuxolimab. V usage is TRBV6-4 and J usage is TRBJ1-6; D possibly corresponds to TRBD1 (5 bases). The sequence came from an adult with an advanced solid tumor such as melanoma, head and neck, liver or kidney cancer. CDR3 DNA sequence: TGTGCCAGCAGCCGGCAGGGTAATTCACCCCTCCACTTT. Protein sequence: CASSRQGNSPLHF.